This is a list of T cell receptor beta chains from one sample in a study of CD8 T cells in Susac syndrome. In TCRdb, the immunoSEQ multiplex PCR reads were re-called with MiXCR into one record per CDR3 protein. The data hold some 120,000 distinct CDR3 sequences, with 90% to 95% observed a single time. The specimen sequenced was CD4+ T cells from PBMCs. The receptors were gathered from a human donor in good health. The CDR3 runs from the conserved cysteine through the conserved F or W. D genes are given only for firm matches. Clone size, where shown, is once, few, many, or a class for clones that have expanded.

once,TRBJ1-2,TRBD1,TRBV15,18,TGTGCCACCAGCAGAGGAAGAGGACAGGGCGATACCAACTATGGCTACACCTTC,CATSRGRGQGDTNYGYTF
NA,TRBJ1-5,NA,TRBV2,12,TGTGCCAGCAGCCCTCACAATCAGCCCCAGCATTTT,CASSPHNQPQHF
NA,TRBJ2-7,TRBD1,TRBV3-1,14,TGTGCCAGCAGCTTGAACCGACAGGGTCTCGAGCAGTACTTC,CASSLNRQGLEQYF
NA,TRBJ2-7,NA,TRBV18,15,TGTGCCAGCTCACGGCTCGAGGGACTCTCGGGGGAGCAGTACTTC,CASSRLEGLSGEQYF
NA,TRBJ2-7,NA,TRBV28,12,TGTGCCAGCTTGAGGACACCCTACGAGCAGTACTTC,CASLRTPYEQYF
NA,TRBJ2-2,TRBD2,TRBV7-2,15,TGTGCCAGCAGCCCAAGACTAGCGGGAGTCGGGGAGCTGTTTTTT,CASSPRLAGVGELFF
NA,TRBJ1-2,NA,TRBV28,11,TGTGCCAGCAGTCGAAACTATGGCTACACCTTC,CASSRNYGYTF
NA,TRBJ1-2,NA,TRBV25-1,14,TGTGCCAGCAGTGAAATAGAGGGATTCTATGGCTACACCTTC,CASSEIEGFYGYTF
NA,TRBJ1-4,NA,TRBV20-1,11,TGCAGTGCTAGGTGGTCGGAAAAACTGTTTTTT,CSARWSEKLFF
NA,TRBJ1-1,NA,TRBV30,12,TGTGCCTGGAGTGTAGACAACACTGAAGCTTTCTTT,CAWSVDNTEAFF
NA,TRBJ2-5,TRBD2,TRBV6-5,17,TGTGCCAGCAGTTCCCCCAGGACTAGCGGGATGGGGGAGACCCAGTACTTC,CASSSPRTSGMGETQYF
NA,TRBJ2-3,NA,TRBV20-1,13,TGCAGTGCTAGGGACTCTAGCACAGATACGCAGTATTTT,CSARDSSTDTQYF
NA,TRBJ2-7,NA,TRBV4-2,15,TGTGCCAGCAGCCAATCCCAGGGGGGCGTCTACGAGCAGTACTTC,CASSQSQGGVYEQYF
once,TRBJ1-2,NA,TRBV14,12,TGTGCCAGCAGCTTAAAGAGGGGAGGCTACACCTTC,CASSLKRGGYTF
NA,TRBJ1-2,NA,TRBV9,15,TGTGCCAGCAGACAAACAGGATTGACTAACTATGGCTACACCTTC,CASRQTGLTNYGYTF
NA,TRBJ2-5,TRBD2,TRBV5-4,15,TGTGCCAGCAGCCCCAGCGGGAGACGGGGGGAGACCCAGTACTTC,CASSPSGRRGETQYF
NA,TRBJ2-4,NA,TRBV7-2,16,TGTGCCAGCAGCTTAGGACAGGGACTAGCCAAAAACATTCAGTACTTC,CASSLGQGLAKNIQYF
NA,TRBJ2-1,TRBD2,TRBV27,12,TGTGCCAGCAGTTTCCTAGCGGGACCAGAGTTCTTC,CASSFLAGPEFF
NA,TRBJ2-3,NA,TRBV18,13,TGTGCCAGCTCATCATCGAGCCCTGATACGCAGTATTTT,CASSSSSPDTQYF
NA,TRBJ2-7,TRBD2,TRBV3-1,16,TGTGCCAGCAGCCGAAGCACCCTAGCGGGATATTACGAGCAGTACTTC,CASSRSTLAGYYEQYF
NA,TRBJ2-7,NA,TRBV2,12,TGTGCCAGCAGTAAGGGTTCCTACGAGCAGTACTTC,CASSKGSYEQYF
NA,TRBJ2-7,TRBD2,TRBV28,12,TGTGCCAGCGACGGGAGGAGCAACGAGCAGTACTTC,CASDGRSNEQYF
NA,TRBJ2-1,NA,TRBV7-2,16,TGTGCCAGCAGCTTACAAGGACAGCGCTCCTACAATGAGCAGTTCTTC,CASSLQGQRSYNEQFF